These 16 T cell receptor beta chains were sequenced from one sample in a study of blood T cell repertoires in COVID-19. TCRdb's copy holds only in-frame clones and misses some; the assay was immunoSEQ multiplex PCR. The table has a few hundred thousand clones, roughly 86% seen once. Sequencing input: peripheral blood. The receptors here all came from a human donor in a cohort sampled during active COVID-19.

As DNA, the CDR3 is TGTGCCAGCAGGAACCCATCAGGGGAACAAAATGGCTACACCTTC. Protein product: CASRNPSGEQNGYTF. J is TRBJ1-2 and V is TRBV6-5; tentative D call: TRBD1 (6 bases). Germline loops: CDR1 MNHEY, CDR2 SVGAGI. This CDR3 has 15 residues. V lost 6 bases, J lost 6 bases, and 20 bases lay in between.

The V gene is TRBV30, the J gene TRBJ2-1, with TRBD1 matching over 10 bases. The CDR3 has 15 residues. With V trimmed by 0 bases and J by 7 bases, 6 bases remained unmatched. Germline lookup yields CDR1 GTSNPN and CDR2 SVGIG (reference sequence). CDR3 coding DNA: TGTGCCTGGAGTGTTAGGACAGGGGGTTTAAATGAGCAGTTCTTC. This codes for CAWSVRTGGLNEQFF.

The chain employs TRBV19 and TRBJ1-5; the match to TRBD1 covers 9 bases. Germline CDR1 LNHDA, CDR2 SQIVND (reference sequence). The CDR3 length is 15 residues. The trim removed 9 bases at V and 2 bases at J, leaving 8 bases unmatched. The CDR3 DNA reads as TGTGCCAGCCAGGACAGGGGAGGAGGCAATCAGCCCCAGCATTTT. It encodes CASQDRGGGNQPQHF. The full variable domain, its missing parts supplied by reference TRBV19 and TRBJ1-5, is DGGITQSPKYLFRKEGQNVTLSCEQNLNHDAMYWYRQDPGQGLRLIYYSQIVNDFQKGDIAEGYSVSREKKESFPLTVTSAQKNPTAFYLCASQDRGGGNQPQHFGDGTRLSIL.

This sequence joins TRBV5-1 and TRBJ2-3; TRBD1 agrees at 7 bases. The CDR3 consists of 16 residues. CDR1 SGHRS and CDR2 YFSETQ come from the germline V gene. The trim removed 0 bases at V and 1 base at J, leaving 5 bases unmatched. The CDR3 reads CASSLGTGSGTDTQYF. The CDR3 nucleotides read TGCGCCAGCAGCTTGGGGACAGGATCGGGCACAGATACGCAGTATTTT.

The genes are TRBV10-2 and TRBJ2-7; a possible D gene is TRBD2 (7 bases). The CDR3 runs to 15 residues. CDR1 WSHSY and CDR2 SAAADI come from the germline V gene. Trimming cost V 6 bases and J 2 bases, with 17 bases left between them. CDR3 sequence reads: CASRKGGGRTYEQYF. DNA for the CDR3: TGCGCCAGCAGGAAGGGGGGCGGGAGAACCTACGAGCAGTACTTC.

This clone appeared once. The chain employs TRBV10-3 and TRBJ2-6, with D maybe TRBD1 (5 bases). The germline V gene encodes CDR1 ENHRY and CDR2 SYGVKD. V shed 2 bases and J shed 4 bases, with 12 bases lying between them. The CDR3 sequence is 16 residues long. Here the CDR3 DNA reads TGTGCCATCAGTGAGCCAGGGCTAGTCGGGGCCAACGTCCTGACTTTC. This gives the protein CAISEPGLVGANVLTF.

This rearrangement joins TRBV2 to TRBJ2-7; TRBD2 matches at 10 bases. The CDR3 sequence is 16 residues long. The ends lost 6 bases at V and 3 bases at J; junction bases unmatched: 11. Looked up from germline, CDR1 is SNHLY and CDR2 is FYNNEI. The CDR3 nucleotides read TGTGCCAGCAGCCACAGTTCTAGCGGGAGAAACTACGAGCAGTACTTC. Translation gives CASSHSSSGRNYEQYF. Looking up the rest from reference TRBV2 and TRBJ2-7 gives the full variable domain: EPEVTQTPSHQVTQMGQEVILRCVPISNHLYFYWYRQILGQKVEFLVSFYNNEISEKSEIFDDQFSVERPDGSNFTLKIRSTKLEDSAMYFCASSHSSSGRNYEQYFGPGTRLTVT.

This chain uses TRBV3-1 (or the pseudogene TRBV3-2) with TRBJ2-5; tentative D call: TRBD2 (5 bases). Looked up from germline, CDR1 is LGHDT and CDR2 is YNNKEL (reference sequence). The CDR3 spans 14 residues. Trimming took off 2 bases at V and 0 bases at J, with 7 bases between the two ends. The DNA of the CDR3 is TGTGCCAGCAGCCAATTGAGGGACCAAGAGACCCAGTACTTC. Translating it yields CASSQLRDQETQYF.

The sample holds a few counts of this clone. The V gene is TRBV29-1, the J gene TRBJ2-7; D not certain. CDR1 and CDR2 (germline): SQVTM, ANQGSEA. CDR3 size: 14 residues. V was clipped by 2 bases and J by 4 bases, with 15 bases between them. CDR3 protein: CSVEFGTEQYEQYF. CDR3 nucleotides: TGCAGCGTTGAATTTGGTACGGAGCAATACGAGCAGTACTTC.

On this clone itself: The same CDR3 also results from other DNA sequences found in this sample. CDR3 sequence reads: CSVGQGGNTEAFF. DNA of the CDR3: TGCAGCGTTGGGCAGGGAGGGAACACTGAAGCTTTCTTT. The gene calls are TRBV29-1 and TRBJ1-1; D may be TRBD1 (5 bases). The germline V and J ends were trimmed by 4 bases and 1 base, with 10 bases remaining between them. The germline V gene has CDR1 SQVTM and CDR2 ANQGSEA. The CDR3 contains 13 residues.

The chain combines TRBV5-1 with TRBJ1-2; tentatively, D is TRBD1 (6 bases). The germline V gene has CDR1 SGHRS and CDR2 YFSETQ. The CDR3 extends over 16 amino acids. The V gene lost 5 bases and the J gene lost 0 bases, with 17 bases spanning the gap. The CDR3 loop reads CASSFDNRVTNYGYTF. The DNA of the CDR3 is TGCGCCAGCAGTTTCGATAACAGGGTGACTAACTATGGCTACACCTTC. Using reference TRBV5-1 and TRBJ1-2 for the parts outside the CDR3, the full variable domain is KAGVTQTPRYLIKTRGQQVTLSCSPISGHRSVSWYQQTPGQGLQFLFEYFSETQRNKGNFPGRFSGRQFSNSRSEMNVSTLELGDSALYLCASSFDNRVTNYGYTFGSGTRLTVV.

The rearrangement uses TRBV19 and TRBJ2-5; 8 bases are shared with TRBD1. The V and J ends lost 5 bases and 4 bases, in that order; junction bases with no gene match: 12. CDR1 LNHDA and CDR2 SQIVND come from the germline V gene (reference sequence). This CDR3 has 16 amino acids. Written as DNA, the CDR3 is TGTGCCAGTAGTGCCCTGGGACAGGTGGCCGGAGAGACCCAGTACTTC. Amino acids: CASSALGQVAGETQYF.

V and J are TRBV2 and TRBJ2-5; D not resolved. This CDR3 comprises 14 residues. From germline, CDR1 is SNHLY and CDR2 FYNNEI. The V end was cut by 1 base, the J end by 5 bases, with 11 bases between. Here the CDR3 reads CASSEDYRRETQYF. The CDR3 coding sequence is TGTGCCAGCAGTGAAGACTACCGCCGTGAGACCCAGTACTTC.

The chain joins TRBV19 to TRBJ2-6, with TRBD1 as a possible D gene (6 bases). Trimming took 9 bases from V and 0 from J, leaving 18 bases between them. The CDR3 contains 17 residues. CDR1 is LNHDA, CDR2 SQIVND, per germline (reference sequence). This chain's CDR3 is CASTGLRDISGANVLTF. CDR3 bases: TGTGCCAGCACAGGGCTCCGAGACATCTCTGGGGCCAACGTCCTGACTTTC.

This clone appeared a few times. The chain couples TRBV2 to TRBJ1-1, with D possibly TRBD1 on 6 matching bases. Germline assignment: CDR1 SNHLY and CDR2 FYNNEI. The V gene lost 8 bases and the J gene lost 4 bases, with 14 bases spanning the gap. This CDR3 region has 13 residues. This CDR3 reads CASRPVGGTEAFF. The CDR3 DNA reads TGTGCCAGCCGACCAGTAGGGGGCACTGAAGCTTTCTTT. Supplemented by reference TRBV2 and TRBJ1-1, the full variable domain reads EPEVTQTPSHQVTQMGQEVILRCVPISNHLYFYWYRQILGQKVEFLVSFYNNEISEKSEIFDDQFSVERPDGSNFTLKIRSTKLEDSAMYFCASRPVGGTEAFFGQGTRLTVV.

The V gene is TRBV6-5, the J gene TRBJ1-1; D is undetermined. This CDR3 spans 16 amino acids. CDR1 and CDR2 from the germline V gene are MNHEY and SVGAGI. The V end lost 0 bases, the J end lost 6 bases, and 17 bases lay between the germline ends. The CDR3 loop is CASSYSFMLGDSEAFF. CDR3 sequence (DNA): TGTGCCAGCAGTTACTCGTTCATGCTGGGCGATTCTGAAGCTTTCTTT.